These 4 T cell receptor beta chains were all obtained from the same sample, sequenced in a study of OX40 agonist ivuxolimab in advanced cancers. Data came from immunoSEQ multiplex PCR; TCRdb stores just in-frame clones and leaves some out. The data hold over 55,000 clones, with 80% to 90% observed a single time. This specimen consisted of CD4+ or CD8+ T cells sorted from blood, obtained in a trial of the OX40 agonist ivuxolimab. The source is an adult with an advanced solid tumor such as melanoma, head and neck, liver or kidney cancer.

The J gene is TRBJ1-5, the V gene TRBV28; D call uncertain. The germline V gene has CDR1 MDHEN and CDR2 SYDVKM. The CDR3 consists of 14 residues. The V gene lost 5 bases and the J gene lost 3 bases, with 11 bases spanning the gap. The CDR3 coding sequence is TGTGCCAGCAGTCTTCGACATTCCAATCAGCCCCAGCATTTT. Its translation: CASSLRHSNQPQHF.

The V call is TRBV11-3, the J call TRBJ2-1; D is possibly TRBD1 or TRBD2 (6 bases each). The germline V gene has CDR1 SGHNT and CDR2 YENEEA. The CDR3 sequence is 17 residues long. V was trimmed by 1 base and J by 5 bases, leaving 18 bases between them. The CDR3 DNA is TGTGCCAGCAGCTTAGGGGGTTCCGGGGGCAGGGACAATGAGCAGTTCTTC. As protein: CASSLGGSGGRDNEQFF.

The rearrangement links TRBV6-5 to TRBJ1-2; D remains unclear. Germline CDR1 MNHEY, CDR2 SVGAGI. Trimming removed 8 bases at V and 4 bases at J, with 17 bases between. This CDR3 region has 14 residues. The CDR3 sequence: CASGHRSGRYGYTF. Written as DNA, the CDR3 is TGTGCCAGCGGCCACAGATCGGGTCGCTATGGCTACACCTTC.

This chain uses TRBV7-3 with TRBJ1-2; D unresolved. CDR1 and CDR2 from the germline V gene are SGHTA and FQGTGA. Trimming cost V 0 bases and J 4 bases, with 6 bases left between them. The CDR3 totals 13 residues. This chain's CDR3 is CASSLTGGYGYTF. As DNA, the CDR3 is TGTGCCAGCAGCTTAACGGGAGGCTATGGCTACACCTTC. The complete variable domain, with remaining parts taken from reference TRBV7-3 and TRBJ1-2, reads GAGVSQTPSNKVTEKGKYVELRCDPISGHTALYWYRQSLGQGPEFLIYFQGTGAADDSGLPNDRFFAVRPEGSVSTLKIQRTERGDSAVYLCASSLTGGYGYTFGSGTRLTVV.